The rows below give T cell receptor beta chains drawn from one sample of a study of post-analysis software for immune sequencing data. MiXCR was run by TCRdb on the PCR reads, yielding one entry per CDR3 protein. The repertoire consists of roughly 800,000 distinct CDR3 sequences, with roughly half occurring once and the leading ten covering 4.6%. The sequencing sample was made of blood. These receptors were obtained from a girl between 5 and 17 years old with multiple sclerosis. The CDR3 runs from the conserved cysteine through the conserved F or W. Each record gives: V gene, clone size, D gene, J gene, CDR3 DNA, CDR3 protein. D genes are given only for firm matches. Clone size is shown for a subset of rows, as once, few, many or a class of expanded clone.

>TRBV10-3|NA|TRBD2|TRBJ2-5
TGTGCCATCAGTGAAATTCGACTAGCGGTCCAAGAGACCCAGTACTTC
CAISEIRLAVQETQYF
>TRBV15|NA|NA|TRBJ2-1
TGTGCCACCAGCAGAGATCTCCACAGCGAGCAGTTCTTC
CATSRDLHSEQFF
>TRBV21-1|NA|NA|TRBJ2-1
TGTGCCAGCAGCCTAGGAGGTTGTAGACTAGCATCCTACAATGAGCAGTTCTTC
CASSLGGCRLASYNEQFF
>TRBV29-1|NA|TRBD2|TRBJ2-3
TGCAGCGTTGTCCCTAGCGGGAGGCGGAACCCGGGGTTAGAGCAGTATTTT
CSVVPSGRRNPGLEQYF
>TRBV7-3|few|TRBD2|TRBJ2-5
TGTGCCAGCAGCGCCGGACTAGCGGGGGGGCCTTTTGAGACCCAGTACTTC
CASSAGLAGGPFETQYF
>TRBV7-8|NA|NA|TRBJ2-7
TGTGCCAGCAGACCCACTCCAGGACCCCGCTACGAGCAGTACTTC
CASRPTPGPRYEQYF
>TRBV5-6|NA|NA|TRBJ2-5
TGTGCCAGCAGCTTGGAGACAGTGCCCGAAGAGACCCAGTACTTC
CASSLETVPEETQYF
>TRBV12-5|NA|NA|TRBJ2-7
TGTGCTAGTGGGGTCGGCGCCTACGAGCAGTACTTC
CASGVGAYEQYF
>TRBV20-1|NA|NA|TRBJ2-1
TGCAGTGCTAGAGTACCGTGGGCGAACAGGGACGCGGGGGAGCAGTTCTTC
CSARVPWANRDAGEQFF
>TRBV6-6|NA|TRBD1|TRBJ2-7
TGTGCCAGCATAACGCCAGGGGGCTACGAGCAGTACTTC
CASITPGGYEQYF
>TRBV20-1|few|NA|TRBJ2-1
TGCAGTGCGAGAAGGGGTCGGAACAATGAGCAGTTCTTC
CSARRGRNNEQFF
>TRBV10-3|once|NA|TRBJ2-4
TGTGCCATCAATGTATACGGGAGTGGTGCCAAAAACATTCAGTACTTC
CAINVYGSGAKNIQYF
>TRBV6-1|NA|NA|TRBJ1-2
TGTGCCAGCAGTGGGGAACCTGGCTACACCTTC
CASSGEPGYTF
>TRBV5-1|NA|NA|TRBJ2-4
TGCGCCAGCAGCTTGGAGACAGGCCTAGCCAAAAACATTCAGTACTTC
CASSLETGLAKNIQYF
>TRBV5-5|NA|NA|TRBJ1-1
TGTGCCAGCAGCTTGGCTCCAATAATGAACACTGAAGCTTTCTTT
CASSLAPIMNTEAFF
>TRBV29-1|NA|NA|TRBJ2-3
TGCAGCCTCCTTTTAGTGGGGACCCCCCACACAGATACGCAGTATTTT
CSLLLVGTPHTDTQYF
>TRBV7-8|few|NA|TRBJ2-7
TGTGCCAGCAGCGGGGGGCGGGGGTGGACCTACGAGCAGTACTTC
CASSGGRGWTYEQYF
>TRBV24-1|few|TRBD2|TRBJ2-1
TGTGCCACCAGTGATGCCGGGACTAGCGGGTCTTACAATGAGCAGTTCTTC
CATSDAGTSGSYNEQFF
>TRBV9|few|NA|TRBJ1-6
TGTGCCAGCAGCGCCGGGGACCATAATTCACCCCTCCACTTT
CASSAGDHNSPLHF
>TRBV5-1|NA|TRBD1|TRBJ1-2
TGCGCCAGCAGCTTGCAACAGGGGGCAATTTATGGCTACACCTTC
CASSLQQGAIYGYTF
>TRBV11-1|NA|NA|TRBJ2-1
TGTGCCAGCAGCTTAGCGCCTGAAGGTAACTACAATGAGCAGTTCTTC
CASSLAPEGNYNEQFF
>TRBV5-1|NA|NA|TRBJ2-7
TGCGCCAGCAGCTTGGCCGGCGGACGCTGGGGCGAGCAGTACTTC
CASSLAGGRWGEQYF
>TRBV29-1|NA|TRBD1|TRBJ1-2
TGCAGCGTTGCAGGGGGCCATGGCTACACCTTC
CSVAGGHGYTF
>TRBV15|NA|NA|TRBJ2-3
TGTGCCACCAGAGCCCGACAGGTACATACAGATACGCAGTATTTT
CATRARQVHTDTQYF
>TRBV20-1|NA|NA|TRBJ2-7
TGCAGTGCTATGGACAGTCCTACTTCCTACGAGCAGTACTTC
CSAMDSPTSYEQYF
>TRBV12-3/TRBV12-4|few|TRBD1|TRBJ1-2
TGTGCCAGCAAACCGACAGGGGGCGGCATCTCCTATGGCTACACCTTC
CASKPTGGGISYGYTF
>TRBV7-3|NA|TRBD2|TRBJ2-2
TGTGCCAGCAGCCGCGATACTAGCGGGGGGATCGGGGAGCTGTTTTTT
CASSRDTSGGIGELFF